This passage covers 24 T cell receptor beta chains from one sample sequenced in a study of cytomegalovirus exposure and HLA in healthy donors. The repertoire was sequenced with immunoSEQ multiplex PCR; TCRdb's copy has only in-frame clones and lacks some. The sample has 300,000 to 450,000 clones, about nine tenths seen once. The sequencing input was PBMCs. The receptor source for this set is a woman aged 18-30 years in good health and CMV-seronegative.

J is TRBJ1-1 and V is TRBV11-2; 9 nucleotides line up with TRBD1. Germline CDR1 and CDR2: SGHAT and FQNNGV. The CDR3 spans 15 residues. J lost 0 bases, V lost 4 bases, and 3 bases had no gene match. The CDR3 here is CASSYYRGLNTEAFF. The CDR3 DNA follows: TGTGCCAGCAGCTATTACAGGGGGCTGAACACTGAAGCTTTCTTT. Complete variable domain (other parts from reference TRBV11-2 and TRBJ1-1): EAGVAQSPRYKIIEKRQSVAFWCNPISGHATLYWYQQILGQGPKLLIQFQNNGVVDDSQLPKDRFSAERLKGVDSTLKIQPAKLEDSAVYLCASSYYRGLNTEAFFGQGTRLTVV.

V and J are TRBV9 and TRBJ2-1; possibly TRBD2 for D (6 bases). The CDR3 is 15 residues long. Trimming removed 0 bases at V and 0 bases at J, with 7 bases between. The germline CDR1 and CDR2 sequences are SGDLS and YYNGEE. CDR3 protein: CASSVGTNSYNEQFF. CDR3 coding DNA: TGTGCCAGCAGCGTAGGGACTAACTCCTACAATGAGCAGTTCTTC.

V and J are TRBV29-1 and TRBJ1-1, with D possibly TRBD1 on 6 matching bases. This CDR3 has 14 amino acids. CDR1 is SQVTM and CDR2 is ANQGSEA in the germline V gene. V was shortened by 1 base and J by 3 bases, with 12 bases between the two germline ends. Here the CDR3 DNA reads TGCAGCGTTGAAGGGGACATCCGAGACACTGAAGCTTTCTTT. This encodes CSVEGDIRDTEAFF.

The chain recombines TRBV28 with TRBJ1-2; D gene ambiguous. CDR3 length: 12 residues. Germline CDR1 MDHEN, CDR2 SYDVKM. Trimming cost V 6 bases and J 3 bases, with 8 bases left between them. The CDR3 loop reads CASSAGHYGYTF. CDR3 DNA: TGTGCCAGCAGCGCAGGCCACTATGGCTACACCTTC.

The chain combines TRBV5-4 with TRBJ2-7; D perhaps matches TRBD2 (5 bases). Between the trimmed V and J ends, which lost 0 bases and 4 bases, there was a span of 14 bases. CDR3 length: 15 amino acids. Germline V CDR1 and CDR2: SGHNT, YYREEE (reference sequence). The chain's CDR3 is CASSLDRGPLYEQYF. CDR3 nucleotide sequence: TGTGCCAGCAGCTTGGATCGGGGTCCTTTATACGAGCAGTACTTC.

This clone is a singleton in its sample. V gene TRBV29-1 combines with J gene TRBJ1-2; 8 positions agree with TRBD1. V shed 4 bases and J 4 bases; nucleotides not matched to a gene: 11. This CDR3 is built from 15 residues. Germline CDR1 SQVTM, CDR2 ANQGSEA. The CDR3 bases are TGCAGCGTTGTAAGCCGGGACAGGCCACCCTATGGCTACACCTTC. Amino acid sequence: CSVVSRDRPPYGYTF. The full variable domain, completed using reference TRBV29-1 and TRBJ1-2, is SAVISQKPSRDICQRGTSLTIQCQVDSQVTMMFWYRQQPGQSLTLIATANQGSEATYESGFVIDKFPISRPNLTFSTLTVSNMSPEDSSIYLCSVVSRDRPPYGYTFGSGTRLTVV.

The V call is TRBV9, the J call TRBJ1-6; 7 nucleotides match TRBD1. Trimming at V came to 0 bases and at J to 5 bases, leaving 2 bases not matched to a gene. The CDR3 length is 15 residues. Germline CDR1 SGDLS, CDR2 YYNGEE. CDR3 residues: CASSVEGQNNSPLHF. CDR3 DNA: TGTGCCAGCAGCGTAGAGGGACAGAATAATTCACCCCTCCACTTT.

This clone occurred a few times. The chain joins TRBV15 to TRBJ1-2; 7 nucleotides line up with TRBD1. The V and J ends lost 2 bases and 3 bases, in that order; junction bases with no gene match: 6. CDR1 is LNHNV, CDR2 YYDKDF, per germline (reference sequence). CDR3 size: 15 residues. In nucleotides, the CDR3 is TGTGCCACCAGCAGACCCGACAGGGCCCACTATGGCTACACCTTC. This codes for CATSRPDRAHYGYTF.

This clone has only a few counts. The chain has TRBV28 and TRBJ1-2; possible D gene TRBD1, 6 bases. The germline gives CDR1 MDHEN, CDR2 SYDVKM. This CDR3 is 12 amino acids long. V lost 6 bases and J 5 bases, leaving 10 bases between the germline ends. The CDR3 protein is CASSQRGYGYTF. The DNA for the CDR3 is TGTGCCAGCAGCCAAAGGGGGTATGGCTACACCTTC.

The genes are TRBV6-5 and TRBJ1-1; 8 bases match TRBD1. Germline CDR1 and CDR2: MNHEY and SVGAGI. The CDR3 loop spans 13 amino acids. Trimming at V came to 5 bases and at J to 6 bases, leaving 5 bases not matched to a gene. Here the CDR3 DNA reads TGTGCCAGCAGTAGATTGACAGGGGCTGAAGCTTTCTTT. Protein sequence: CASSRLTGAEAFF.

The CDR3 spells CASSPKGLAGQETQYF. The CDR3 DNA is TGTGCCAGCTCTCCAAAGGGACTAGCGGGACAAGAGACCCAGTACTTC. The rearrangement uses TRBV18 and TRBJ2-5, with 13 bases aligning to TRBD2. CDR1 is KGHSH, CDR2 LQKENI, per germline. There are 16 residues in the CDR3. Unmatched junction bases numbered 6, after V lost 6 bases and J lost 2 bases.

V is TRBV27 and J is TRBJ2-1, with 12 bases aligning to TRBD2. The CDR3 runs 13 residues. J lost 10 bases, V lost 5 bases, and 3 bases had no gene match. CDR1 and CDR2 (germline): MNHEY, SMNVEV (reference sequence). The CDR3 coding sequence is TGTGCCAGCAGTCCGACTAGCGGGAGAGAGCAGTTCTTC. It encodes CASSPTSGREQFF.

The chain's CDR3 is CASSADSGIYNEQFF. CDR3 sequence (DNA): TGTGCCAGCAGCGCCGATAGCGGGATCTACAATGAGCAGTTCTTC. V and J are TRBV9 and TRBJ2-1, with 8 bases matching TRBD2. With 3 bases clipped from V and 3 bases from J, the junction kept 5 bases outside the gene matches. The germline V gene has CDR1 SGDLS and CDR2 YYNGEE. This CDR3 has 15 residues.

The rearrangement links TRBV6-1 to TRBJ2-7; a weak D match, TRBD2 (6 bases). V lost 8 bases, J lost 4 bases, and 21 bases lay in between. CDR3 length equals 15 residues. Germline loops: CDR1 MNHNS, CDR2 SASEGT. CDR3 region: CASGRDVGGLYEQYF. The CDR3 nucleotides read TGTGCCAGCGGGAGAGACGTGGGAGGTTTGTACGAGCAGTACTTC.

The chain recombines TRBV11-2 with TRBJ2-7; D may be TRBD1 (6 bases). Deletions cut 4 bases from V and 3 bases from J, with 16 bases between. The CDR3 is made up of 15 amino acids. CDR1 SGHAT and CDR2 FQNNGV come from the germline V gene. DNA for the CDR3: TGTGCCAGCAGCTACGACCCCGGGACACACTACGAGCAGTACTTC. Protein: CASSYDPGTHYEQYF. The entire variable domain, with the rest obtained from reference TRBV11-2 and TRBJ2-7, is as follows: EAGVAQSPRYKIIEKRQSVAFWCNPISGHATLYWYQQILGQGPKLLIQFQNNGVVDDSQLPKDRFSAERLKGVDSTLKIQPAKLEDSAVYLCASSYDPGTHYEQYFGPGTRLTVT.

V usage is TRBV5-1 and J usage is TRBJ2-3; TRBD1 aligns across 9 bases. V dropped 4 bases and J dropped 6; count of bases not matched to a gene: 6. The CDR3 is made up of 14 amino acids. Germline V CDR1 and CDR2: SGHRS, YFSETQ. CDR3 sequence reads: CASSKGQGRDTQYF. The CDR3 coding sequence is TGCGCCAGCAGCAAAGGACAGGGGAGGGATACGCAGTATTTT.

CDR3 sequence (DNA): TGTGCCAGCAGCTTGGAGTCCCGGGATGGCTACACCTTC. Translated: CASSLESRDGYTF. This rearrangement joins TRBV5-4 to TRBJ1-2; D is ambiguous. Trimming took off 0 bases at V and 6 bases at J, with 9 bases between the two ends. Germline loops: CDR1 SGHNT, CDR2 YYREEE (reference sequence). CDR3 length equals 13 residues.

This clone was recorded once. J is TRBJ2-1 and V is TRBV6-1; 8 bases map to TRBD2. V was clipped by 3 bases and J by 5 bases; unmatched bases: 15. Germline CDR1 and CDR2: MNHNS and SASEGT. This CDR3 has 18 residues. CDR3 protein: CASSEPLRLAQFHNEQFF. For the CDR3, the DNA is TGTGCCAGCAGTGAGCCCCTTCGACTAGCGCAGTTTCACAATGAGCAGTTCTTC.

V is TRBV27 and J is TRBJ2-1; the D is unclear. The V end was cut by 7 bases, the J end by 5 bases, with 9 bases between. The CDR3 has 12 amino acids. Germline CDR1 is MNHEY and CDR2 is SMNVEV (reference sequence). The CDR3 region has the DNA TGTGCCAGCAATCCCCCAGACAATGAGCAGTTCTTC. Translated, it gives CASNPPDNEQFF.

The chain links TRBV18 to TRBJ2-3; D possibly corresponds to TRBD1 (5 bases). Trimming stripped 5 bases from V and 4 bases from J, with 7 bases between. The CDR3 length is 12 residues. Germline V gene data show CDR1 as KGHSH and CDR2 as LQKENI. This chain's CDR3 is CASSTGPDTQYF. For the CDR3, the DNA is TGTGCCAGCTCAACAGGACCAGATACGCAGTATTTT.

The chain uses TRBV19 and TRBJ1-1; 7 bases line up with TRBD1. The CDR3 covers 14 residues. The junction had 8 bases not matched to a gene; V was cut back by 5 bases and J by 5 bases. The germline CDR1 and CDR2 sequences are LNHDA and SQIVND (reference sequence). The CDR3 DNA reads TGTGCCAGTAGTCTAACAGGGGATAGGACTGAAGCTTTCTTT. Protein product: CASSLTGDRTEAFF.

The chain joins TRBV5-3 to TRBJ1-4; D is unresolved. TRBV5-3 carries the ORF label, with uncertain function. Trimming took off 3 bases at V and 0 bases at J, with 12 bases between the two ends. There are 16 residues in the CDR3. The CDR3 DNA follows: TGTGCCAGAAGCTCGAACTTTACAGCAACTAATGAAAAACTGTTTTTT. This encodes CARSSNFTATNEKLFF.

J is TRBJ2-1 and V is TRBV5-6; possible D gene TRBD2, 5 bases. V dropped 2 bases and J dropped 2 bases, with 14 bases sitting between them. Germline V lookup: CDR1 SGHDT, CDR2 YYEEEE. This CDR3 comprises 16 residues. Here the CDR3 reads CASSFGPGLPYNEQFF. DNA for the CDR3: TGTGCCAGCAGCTTTGGTCCGGGGTTGCCCTACAATGAGCAGTTCTTC.

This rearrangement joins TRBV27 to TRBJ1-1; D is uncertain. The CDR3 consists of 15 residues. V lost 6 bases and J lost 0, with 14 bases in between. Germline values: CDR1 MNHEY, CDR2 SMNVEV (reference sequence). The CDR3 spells CASSLRRTMNTEAFF. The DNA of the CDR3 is TGTGCCAGCAGCTTAAGGAGAACCATGAACACTGAAGCTTTCTTT.